The 10 T cell receptor beta chains listed next were all sequenced from one sample in a study of T-cell reconstitution after alpha-beta-depleted transplantation in children. The TCRbeta library incorporated unique molecular identifiers. TCRdb ran MiXCR on the PCR reads and lists one entry per CDR3 protein. The sample carries 250,000 or so distinct CDR3 sequences, roughly 8.2% recorded once. The specimen was PBMCs, mostly from graft donor cells, collected 180 days after TCRalphabeta/CD19-depleted stem cell transplant. The receptors come from a male patient younger than 18 who had a stem cell transplant for acute lymphoblastic leukemia, so the T cells may come from the graft donor.

In its sample, this clonotype was seen many times. The chain uses TRBV6-6 and TRBJ2-3; D not certain. The germline CDR1 and CDR2 sequences are MNHNY and SVGAGI (reference sequence). The CDR3 has 13 residues. V lost 7 bases and J 2 bases, leaving 10 bases between the germline ends. The CDR3 region is CASTLQHTDTQYF. CDR3 nucleotide sequence: TGTGCCAGCACCCTACAGCACACAGATACGCAGTATTTT.

The table lists this clonotype with a few counts. The rearrangement joins TRBV6-1 to TRBJ1-1; D perhaps matches TRBD1 (5 bases). CDR1 MNHNS and CDR2 SASEGT come from the germline V gene. The CDR3 contains 13 residues. Deletions cut 8 bases from V and 6 bases from J, with 16 bases between. CDR3 in amino acids: CASVSGRIAEAFF. CDR3 DNA: TGTGCCAGCGTCTCAGGGAGGATTGCTGAAGCTTTCTTT.

This clonotype has at least ten counts. This chain links TRBV12-3 or TRBV12-4 with TRBJ1-5; 8 bases map to TRBD1. Trimming removed 5 bases from V and 5 bases from J; junction bases left unmatched: 8. The CDR3 has 15 residues. The CDR3 nucleotides read TGTGCCAGCAGTCCCTACCGGGACAGGTATCAGCCCCAGCATTTT. It specifies CASSPYRDRYQPQHF.

V is TRBV3-1 and J is TRBJ2-7, with 10 bases identical to TRBD2. V gave up 1 base and J gave up 9 bases; unmatched junction bases: 21. The CDR3 covers 19 residues. Germline loops: CDR1 LGHDT, CDR2 YNNKEL (reference sequence). DNA of the CDR3: TGTGCCAGCAGCCAAGGGGTGCTAGCGGGAGCCCCCTCCCGTTGGGGGCAGTACTTC. This codes for CASSQGVLAGAPSRWGQYF.

At least ten counts were recorded for this clonotype. The chain carries TRBV20-1 and TRBJ1-5, with D maybe TRBD1 (6 bases). V lost 8 bases and J 5 bases, leaving 19 bases between the germline ends. The CDR3 runs 14 residues. Looked up from germline, CDR1 is DFQATT and CDR2 is SNEGSKA (reference sequence). The CDR3 nucleotides read TGCAGTCACGAACAGGGAATTTTGGATCAGCCCCAGCATTTT. Translation gives CSHEQGILDQPQHF.

The CDR3 coding sequence is TGTGCCAGCAGCCCCGGGGGACAGTCTTATAGCAATCAGCCCCAGCATTTT. Translated, it gives CASSPGGQSYSNQPQHF. This rearrangement joins TRBV7-8 to TRBJ1-5; 7 nucleotides match TRBD1. The J segment lost 0 bases and the V segment lost 5 bases, leaving 10 bases of the junction unmatched. This CDR3 contains 17 residues. The germline CDR1 and CDR2 sequences are SGHVS and FQNEAQ.

The CDR3 here is CSVDAGLGTDTQYF. Written as DNA, the CDR3 is TGCAGCGTTGACGCGGGCCTTGGGACAGATACGCAGTATTTT. This chain uses TRBV29-1 with TRBJ2-3; possibly TRBD2 for D (5 bases). Germline V CDR1 and CDR2: SQVTM, ANQGSEA. V was shortened by 3 bases and J by 3 bases, with 13 bases between the two germline ends. The CDR3 spans 14 residues.

This clonotype was recorded at least ten times. This rearrangement joins TRBV9 to TRBJ2-3, with D perhaps TRBD2 (5 bases). CDR1 and CDR2 from the germline V gene are SGDLS and YYNGEE. Trimming shortened V by 3 bases and J by 0 bases, and 11 bases separated the two germline ends. The CDR3 has 15 amino acids. CDR3 sequence reads: CASSARTSSTDTQYF. The CDR3 nucleotides read TGTGCCAGCAGCGCCCGGACTTCTAGCACAGATACGCAGTATTTT.

Many counts were recorded for this clonotype. This chain joins TRBV5-4 and TRBJ2-7, with 9 bases fitting TRBD2. Germline CDR1 and CDR2: SGHNT and YYREEE (reference sequence). The CDR3 length is 15 residues. The J segment lost 2 bases and the V segment lost 1 base, leaving 4 bases of the junction unmatched. The DNA for the CDR3 is TGTGCCAGCAGCTTGTTCCGCGGGGGGGCCTACGAGCAGTACTTC. Translated, it gives CASSLFRGGAYEQYF.

There are many counts of this clonotype. The CDR3: CASSLGQGDMNTEAFF. CDR3 bases: TGTGCCAGCAGCTTAGGGCAGGGGGATATGAACACTGAAGCTTTCTTT. V is TRBV11-2 and J is TRBJ1-1; 7 nucleotides match TRBD1. The CDR3 has 16 residues. Germline trimming cut 1 base from V and 0 bases from J; bases unmatched to any gene: 5. Germline CDR1 reads SGHAT; CDR2 reads FQNNGV. The complete variable domain, with remaining parts taken from reference TRBV11-2 and TRBJ1-1, reads EAGVAQSPRYKIIEKRQSVAFWCNPISGHATLYWYQQILGQGPKLLIQFQNNGVVDDSQLPKDRFSAERLKGVDSTLKIQPAKLEDSAVYLCASSLGQGDMNTEAFFGQGTRLTVV.